The sequence of this T cell receptor (beta chain) was determined in a study of cytomegalovirus exposure and HLA in healthy donors. The CDR3 extends over 15 amino acids. Trimming removed 6 bases from V and 5 bases from J; junction bases left unmatched: 5. Germline V lookup: CDR1 SNHLY, CDR2 FYNNEI. Use of 60 Vbeta and 13 Jbeta primers characterized the PCR. Assay used: immunoSEQ multiplex PCR; TCRdb lists only in-frame clones, some missing. The data show 120,000 or so clones, roughly three fifths seen once. Though probably carrying unrecorded immune exposures, donors were nominally healthy at sampling.

The origin of this receptor is a man between 18 and 29 years old in good health and CMV-seronegative. The chain employs TRBV2 and TRBJ2-1; 12 bases are a match to TRBD2. The sample consisted of PBMCs. Here the CDR3 DNA reads TGTGCCAGCAGGAACGGACTAGCGGGACACAATGAGCAGTTCTTC. Residues: CASRNGLAGHNEQFF.